This T cell receptor (beta chain) stems from a study of cytomegalovirus exposure and HLA in healthy donors. From germline, CDR1 is SGHNT and CDR2 YENEEA. The CDR3 covers 14 residues. Trimming left V 1 base short and J 5 bases short, with 11 bases between. As to this clone: Its specificity is unknown.

General study findings and limits: Common viral pathogens seemed to be connected with several of the most significant clusters, according to a later analysis.

The PCR employed 60 Vbeta primers together with 13 Jbeta primers. Repertoires were generated with immunoSEQ multiplex PCR, while TCRdb's copy carries only in-frame clones and drops some. This sample carries almost 200,000 clones, around 79% of them seen once, and the ten largest clones take around 0.4%. Input material: PBMCs. This TCR derives from a male donor in good health and CMV-seropositive. This chain uses TRBV11-3 with TRBJ1-1; D gene uncertain. The CDR3 DNA is TGTGCCAGCAGCTTAGGGAGGGAAGGGACTGAAGCTTTCTTT. It is translated as CASSLGREGTEAFF.